This TCR beta chain was recorded in a study of early T cells in non-severe SARS-CoV-2 infection. From the 5' RACE reads, TCRdb called clonotypes with MiXCR, one entry per CDR3 protein. The sample holds about 33,000 distinct CDR3 sequences, approximately 4.6% seen once. V shed 2 bases, J shed 5 bases, and the junction held 5 bases outside the gene matches. The CDR3 is 15 residues long. This sequence was found in an adult who was a healthcare worker with PCR-confirmed SARS-CoV-2 infection or an uninfected control (not recorded which). The chain carries TRBV12-3 or TRBV12-4 and TRBJ2-2; 7 bases align to TRBD1. Sequencing input: whole blood. CDR3 DNA sequence: TGTGCCAGCAGTTTAAGGGGGCGGCAAACCGGGGAGCTGTTTTTT. Translation: CASSLRGRQTGELFF.